This T cell receptor (beta chain) originates from a study of blood T cells in healthy people across ages. Study-level points and caveats: Compared with aged donors, long-lived donors showed fewer expanded clones, suggesting selection.

The germline gives CDR1 MNHEY, CDR2 SMNVEV (reference sequence). CDR3 length: 12 residues. This clonotype came up a few times. Its antigen is unidentified. A second PCR of roughly 7 to 11 cycles used a sample-barcoded 5' primer and a J-beta primer mix. TCRdb analysed the 5' RACE reads with MiXCR anew, one entry per CDR3 protein. This table has fewer than 650,000 distinct CDR3 sequences, about 27% appearing once. These data are also associated with another study on T cells of mothers and their children. That study reports: During the second PCR, the M1S primer introduced sample barcodes along with 2-4 random nucleotides. Each mother gave over 9.5 million TCR beta CDR3 reads; each child, around 2.8 million. In both related and unrelated pairs, TCR recombination output is shaped similarly by thymic selection.

The clonotype originates from a boy between 2 and 10 years old in good health. The specimen was blood. J is TRBJ2-5 and V is TRBV27; D is ambiguous. The J call may be mistaken, given a closer DNA end match to TRBJ2-1. CDR3 region: CASSRPLGEQFF. CDR3 in DNA: TGTGCCAGCAGTCGGCCGCTCGGTGAGCAGTTCTTC.